These 16 T cell receptor beta chains were sequenced from one sample in a study of OX40 agonist ivuxolimab in advanced cancers. Sequenced by immunoSEQ multiplex PCR; TCRdb stores in-frame clones only, minus some. Here the sample spans approximately 84,000 clones, around 84% being singletons. Sequencing used CD4+ or CD8+ T cells sorted from blood, obtained in a trial of the OX40 agonist ivuxolimab. The receptors shown here come from an adult with an advanced solid tumor such as melanoma, head and neck, liver or kidney cancer.

The chain combines TRBV27 with TRBJ1-5; D gene ambiguous. CDR1 is MNHEY and CDR2 is SMNVEV in the germline V gene (reference sequence). This CDR3 comprises 13 residues. V was trimmed by 2 bases and J by 7 bases, leaving 9 bases between them. CDR3 nucleotides: TGTGCCAGCAGTTTAAGTCCCACGCAGCCCCAGCATTTT. Encoded protein: CASSLSPTQPQHF.

In its sample, this clone was seen a few times. The chain combines TRBV6-1 with TRBJ1-5; D unclear. Germline-derived CDR1 and CDR2 are MNHNS and SASEGT. With 2 bases removed from V and 2 bases from J, the gap between germline ends came to 7 bases. CDR3 length: 14 residues. CDR3 DNA: TGTGCCAGCAGTGAATCGCACGGCAATCAGCCCCAGCATTTT. This encodes CASSESHGNQPQHF.

The V gene is TRBV7-3, the J gene TRBJ1-2; the D gene is possibly TRBD1 (6 bases). The ends were cut back, 6 bases at V and 4 bases at J, with 18 bases in the middle. Per germline, CDR1 SGHTA and CDR2 FQGTGA. The CDR3 covers 15 residues. For the CDR3, the DNA is TGTGCCAGCAGTTCCCAGGGTCGGGGGCTCTATGGCTACACCTTC. Protein sequence: CASSSQGRGLYGYTF.

V is TRBV19 and J is TRBJ2-3; 8 bases match TRBD2. The CDR3 is 17 residues long. J was trimmed by 2 bases and V by 3 bases; bases with no gene match: 10. CDR1 and CDR2 (germline): LNHDA, SQIVND (reference sequence). CDR3 DNA: TGTGCCAGTAGTATGTATCCAGCGGGGGCCATCACAGATACGCAGTATTTT. The encoded protein is CASSMYPAGAITDTQYF.

The rearrangement joins TRBV29-1 to TRBJ1-1; a weak D match, TRBD1 (6 bases). Germline-derived CDR1 and CDR2 are SQVTM and ANQGSEA. The CDR3 is 13 amino acids. The V gene lost 8 bases and the J gene lost 3 bases, with 16 bases spanning the gap. The CDR3 here is CSPWGQGDTEAFF. The CDR3 DNA is TGCAGCCCTTGGGGACAAGGAGACACTGAAGCTTTCTTT.

The chain is built from TRBV2 and TRBJ1-2, with 12 bases fitting TRBD1. Germline V lookup: CDR1 SNHLY, CDR2 FYNNEI. V lost 4 bases to trimming and J lost 7 bases; unmatched junction nucleotides: 7. This CDR3 comprises 15 residues. The CDR3 region is CASSAGTGGVSGYTF. DNA for the CDR3: TGTGCCAGCAGTGCCGGGACAGGGGGCGTATCTGGCTACACCTTC.

A few counts support this clone. V gene TRBV20-1 combines with J gene TRBJ1-6; TRBD1 matches at 9 bases. The CDR3 is made up of 11 amino acids. In germline, CDR1 is DFQATT, CDR2 SNEGSKA (reference sequence). The J segment lost 18 bases and the V segment lost 5 bases, leaving 8 bases of the junction unmatched. CDR3 in amino acids: CSAGTGLYPHF. Here the CDR3 DNA reads TGCAGTGCTGGGACAGGGTTGTATCCCCACTTT.

The chain is built from TRBV11-2 and TRBJ2-3; 8 bases agree with TRBD1. This CDR3 comprises 16 residues. With V trimmed by 5 bases and J by 0 bases, 7 bases remained unmatched. Germline CDR1 reads SGHAT; CDR2 reads FQNNGV. Written as DNA, the CDR3 is TGTGCCAGCAGCCGAGGACAGGGTCTAAGCACAGATACGCAGTATTTT. As protein: CASSRGQGLSTDTQYF.

The chain employs TRBV27 and TRBJ2-7; 7 bases align to TRBD1. The J segment lost 0 bases and the V segment lost 4 bases, leaving 3 bases of the junction unmatched. The V gene's germline CDR1 is MNHEY and CDR2 SMNVEV (reference sequence). The CDR3 length is 14 residues. Written as DNA, the CDR3 is TGTGCCAGCAGTTACAGGGGTAGCTCCTACGAGCAGTACTTC. Translation gives CASSYRGSSYEQYF.

This clone was observed once. The CDR3 DNA sequence: TGTGCCAGCAGTGACAGGGTAGGCTACACCTTC. The encoded protein is CASSDRVGYTF. The chain couples TRBV6-1 to TRBJ1-2; the D gene is possibly TRBD1 (5 bases). Germline V CDR1 and CDR2: MNHNS, SASEGT. Trimming removed 3 bases at V and 8 bases at J, with 7 bases between. The CDR3 length is 11 residues.

In its sample, this clone was seen a few times. The J gene is TRBJ2-1, the V gene TRBV15; no firm D call. With 4 bases removed from V and 5 bases from J, the gap between germline ends came to 15 bases. Germline V gene sequence: CDR1 LNHNV, CDR2 YYDKDF (reference sequence). This CDR3 is built from 15 residues. CDR3 in amino acids: CATSIHFEADNEQFF. CDR3 in DNA: TGTGCCACCAGCATCCACTTTGAGGCGGACAATGAGCAGTTCTTC.

V and J are TRBV7-9 and TRBJ1-1; unclear D gene. V was cut by 5 bases and J by 3 bases, with 10 bases left in between. The CDR3 length is 13 residues. Germline assignment: CDR1 SEHNR and CDR2 FQNEAQ (reference sequence). In nucleotides, the CDR3 is TGTGCCAGCAGCCGAGAGAGAGACACTGAAGCTTTCTTT. It is translated as CASSRERDTEAFF.

This sequence joins TRBV5-4 and TRBJ1-3, with D perhaps matching TRBD1 (6 bases). This CDR3 spans 18 amino acids. The germline gives CDR1 SGHNT, CDR2 YYREEE (reference sequence). Between the trimmed V and J ends, which lost 1 base and 0 bases, there was a span of 17 bases. CDR3 sequence reads: CASSLPPGQKGSGNTIYF. Written as DNA, the CDR3 is TGTGCCAGCAGCTTGCCTCCAGGACAGAAAGGCTCTGGAAACACCATATATTTT.

This clone was found a few times. The rearrangement uses TRBV2 and TRBJ1-1, with a possible D match to TRBD1 (5 bases). Trimming shortened V by 3 bases and J by 4 bases, and 9 bases separated the two germline ends. The CDR3 covers 13 residues. CDR1 and CDR2 from the germline V gene are SNHLY and FYNNEI. The CDR3 nucleotides read TGTGCCAGCAGTGACAGGGCCAGCACTGAAGCTTTCTTT. Translated, it gives CASSDRASTEAFF.

V is TRBV6-6 and J is TRBJ1-4, with TRBD1 matching 7 bases. Looked up from germline, CDR1 is MNHNY and CDR2 is SVGAGI (reference sequence). J was trimmed by 10 bases and V by 5 bases; bases with no gene match: 10. This CDR3 is built from 14 residues. In DNA, the CDR3 is TGTGCCAGCAGTCCCGGGACAGTCCTCCGAAAACTGTTTTTT. This codes for CASSPGTVLRKLFF.

The chain recombines TRBV7-2 with TRBJ1-6; D is possibly TRBD1 (6 bases). The V gene lost 5 bases and the J gene lost 9 bases, with 20 bases spanning the gap. The CDR3 contains 16 residues. The germline gives CDR1 SGHTA, CDR2 FQGNSA. CDR3 amino acids: CASSERYREGSSPLHF. The CDR3 nucleotides are TGTGCCAGCAGCGAGAGGTACAGGGAAGGTAGTTCACCCCTCCACTTT.